The rows below give T cell receptor beta chains drawn from one sample of a study of T cell changes during pregnancy in multiple sclerosis. The data were produced by immunoSEQ multiplex PCR, yet TCRdb's version contains in-frame clones alone and is incomplete. This table holds about 39,000 clones, over 75% found once. The sequenced sample was CD8+ T cells from peripheral blood mononuclear cells, obtained in the first trimester of pregnancy. The receptors here all came from a female donor with multiple sclerosis, enrolled in a pregnancy study. Both conserved end residues are part of each CDR3. D genes are given only for firm matches. The size field is filled for only some rows; it gives once, few, many or a size class.

V gene	clone size	D gene	J gene	CDR3 DNA	CDR3 protein
TRBV29-1	-	-	TRBJ1-1	TGCAGCGTCAGAGTTGGAGGGGAGAACACTGAAGCTTTCTTT	CSVRVGGENTEAFF
TRBV5-5	-	-	TRBJ1-2	TGTGCCAGCAGCTTGAGCGACAGCCTGTTGGGCTACACCTTC	CASSLSDSLLGYTF
TRBV7-2	-	-	TRBJ2-3	TGTGCCAGCAGCGTCACAGAAAGCACAGATACGCAGTATTTT	CASSVTESTDTQYF
TRBV4-3	few	TRBD1	TRBJ2-1	TGCGCCAGCAGCCAAGAGGGGACAGGGGGCTACAATGAGCAGTTCTTC	CASSQEGTGGYNEQFF
TRBV18	-	TRBD1	TRBJ2-7	TGTGCCAGCTCACCCGGACAGGGTTCGGGGGCCTACGAGCAGTACTTC	CASSPGQGSGAYEQYF
TRBV9	-	TRBD1	TRBJ1-2	TGTGCCAGCAGCGTGCCCGGGACAGGGGCAACCACCTATGGCTACACCTTC	CASSVPGTGATTYGYTF
TRBV6-4	few	TRBD2	TRBJ2-3	TGTGCCAGCAGTACCGGGACTAGCGGGGGGGCAGATACGCAGTATTTT	CASSTGTSGGADTQYF
TRBV4-3	-	TRBD1	TRBJ1-5	TGCGCCAGCAGCCCGGGACAGGGTCCCAGGCAGCCCCAGCATTTT	CASSPGQGPRQPQHF
TRBV5-6	-	TRBD1	TRBJ1-1	TGTGCCAGCAGCTTGGACGCGAGACAGGGGGACACTGAAGCTTTCTTT	CASSLDARQGDTEAFF
TRBV9	-	-	TRBJ2-2	TGTGCCAGCAGCGAATCTGACAGCCTTGTCGGGACCGGGGAGCTGTTTTTT	CASSESDSLVGTGELFF
TRBV9	once	TRBD1	TRBJ2-1	TGTGCCAGCAGCGACGGGACAGGTTCCTACAATGAGCAGTTCTTC	CASSDGTGSYNEQFF
TRBV7-9	-	-	TRBJ2-7	TGTGCCAGCAGCCCCGGACAGTCCCACGAGCAGTACTTC	CASSPGQSHEQYF
TRBV7-9	-	TRBD2	TRBJ2-2	TGTGCCAGCAGCTCCAGGGAGGGGTACACCGGGGAGCTGTTTTTT	CASSSREGYTGELFF
TRBV27	-	TRBD1	TRBJ2-3	TGTGCCAGCAGTTTAATGGGACAGGGGTTATTGGCTACGCAGTATTTT	CASSLMGQGLLATQYF
TRBV4-2	-	TRBD1	TRBJ1-2	TGTGCCAGCAGCCTAGATAGGCAGGGGGGAAACTATGGCTACACCTTC	CASSLDRQGGNYGYTF
TRBV9	-	TRBD1	TRBJ1-2	TGTGCCAGCAGCGGGGACAGGGGGGGAGGCTACACCTTC	CASSGDRGGGYTF
TRBV10-3	once	-	TRBJ1-2	TGTGCCATCAGTGAGGGTGTAGCTAACTATGGCTACACCTTC	CAISEGVANYGYTF
TRBV4-1	-	-	TRBJ1-1	TGCGCCAGCAGCCAGTACCAGGGATCTGAAGCTTTCTTT	CASSQYQGSEAFF
TRBV14	-	TRBD1	TRBJ1-2	TGTGCCAGCAGCCAACGGGACAGGGTTATCTTAGAAGGCTACACCTTC	CASSQRDRVILEGYTF
TRBV9	few	TRBD1	TRBJ1-1	TGTGCCAGCAGCCCGTACGGGACAGGGGAGTTCACTGAAGCTTTCTTT	CASSPYGTGEFTEAFF
TRBV4-3	-	TRBD2	TRBJ2-7	TGCGCCAGCAGCCAGGCGGGGGTAGGCGAGCAGTACTTC	CASSQAGVGEQYF
TRBV7-2	-	-	TRBJ1-1	TGTGCCAGCAGCCCCCTCGGGGTAAGGAACACTGAAGCTTTCTTT	CASSPLGVRNTEAFF
TRBV6-1	-	TRBD2	TRBJ2-2	TGTGCCAGCAGTGCCGGGGTAGCGGGGGGGCCGACCGGGGAGCTGTTTTTT	CASSAGVAGGPTGELFF
TRBV10-3	once	-	TRBJ1-2	TGTGCCATCAGTGAAGAGGGCTACTATGGCTACACCTTC	CAISEEGYYGYTF
TRBV27	-	-	TRBJ2-7	TGTGCCAGCAGTATTCAGGGCTACGAGCAGTACTTC	CASSIQGYEQYF
TRBV10-3	once	-	TRBJ2-2	TGTGCCATCAGTGACTTCGGACAGACCGGGGAGCTGTTTTTT	CAISDFGQTGELFF
TRBV5-8	-	-	TRBJ2-5	TGTGCCAGCAGCTTGAACTACGGGGAGACCCAGTACTTC	CASSLNYGETQYF
TRBV5-6	-	TRBD2	TRBJ2-2	TGTGCCAGCAAGACCGCCGGCTGGCGGGGGGTTACCGGGGAGCTGTTTTTT	CASKTAGWRGVTGELFF
TRBV6-5	-	TRBD1	TRBJ2-1	TGTGCCAGCAGTTACGACCGGGACAGGGGGGTCAATGAGCAGTTCTTC	CASSYDRDRGVNEQFF
TRBV5-6	-	TRBD1	TRBJ1-2	TGTGCCAGCAGCTTCGGGACAGGGGGCGGCTACACCTTC	CASSFGTGGGYTF
TRBV9	few	-	TRBJ1-1	TGTGCCAGCAGCCCCCGAGGGGGGGGAGACACTGAAGCTTTCTTT	CASSPRGGGDTEAFF
TRBV27	-	-	TRBJ1-6	TGTGCCAGCAGTCCCCCAGTCTATAATTCACCCCTCCACTTT	CASSPPVYNSPLHF
TRBV29-1	once	-	TRBJ1-1	TGCAGCGTTGCAGCCGGCGGAGCTTTCTTT	CSVAAGGAFF
TRBV5-6	-	-	TRBJ1-2	TGTGCCAGCAGCTTAAGGGGTGCGTATGACGACTATGGCTACACCTTC	CASSLRGAYDDYGYTF
TRBV14	once	TRBD2	TRBJ2-3	TGTGCCAGCAGCCTTGGCTTCGGGGGGGCCCTGGATACGCAGTATTTT	CASSLGFGGALDTQYF
TRBV19	-	-	TRBJ1-2	TGTGCCAGTAGTATAGTTAACAGCTTAAACTATGGCTACACCTTC	CASSIVNSLNYGYTF
TRBV7-9	-	-	TRBJ1-1	TGTGCCAGCAGCGGAGAGGTCGGGGAGGCTTTCTTT	CASSGEVGEAFF
TRBV6-1	-	TRBD1	TRBJ1-2	TGTGCCAGCAGGCCGGGACAGGGGACTAACTATGGCTACACCTTC	CASRPGQGTNYGYTF
TRBV5-6	-	-	TRBJ2-7	TGTGCCAGCAGCTGGACAGTGGGCTCCTACGAGCAGTACTTC	CASSWTVGSYEQYF
TRBV9	-	TRBD1	TRBJ2-3	TGTGCCAGCAGCTACGGGACAGGGGGCACAGATACGCAGTATTTT	CASSYGTGGTDTQYF
TRBV6-4	many	TRBD2	TRBJ2-3	TGTGCCAGCAGGGACACTAGCGGGGGGGCAGATACGCAGTATTTT	CASRDTSGGADTQYF
TRBV9	-	-	TRBJ2-7	TGTGCCAGCAGCGTAGTAGGGAGCTCCTACGAGCAGTACTTC	CASSVVGSSYEQYF
TRBV14	-	-	TRBJ2-1	TGTGCCAGCAGCCAAGTCGGGGGTAATGAGCAGTTCTTC	CASSQVGGNEQFF
TRBV6-5	-	-	TRBJ2-3	TGTGCCAGCAGTTATGAAGGGGCAGGGGTGGATACGCAGTATTTT	CASSYEGAGVDTQYF
TRBV7-7	-	-	TRBJ2-5	TGTGCCAGCGGGTCAGGGCCGCAAGAGACCCAGTACTTC	CASGSGPQETQYF
TRBV9	-	TRBD2	TRBJ2-2	TGTGCCAGCAGCGCTTTACTAGCGGAGGGTACCGGGGAGCTGTTTTTT	CASSALLAEGTGELFF
TRBV6-4	once	TRBD1	TRBJ2-2	TGTGCCAGCAGTGACGGGAGACAGGGCTTGGAGGAGCTGTTTTTT	CASSDGRQGLEELFF
TRBV5-1	-	TRBD1	TRBJ1-2	TGCGCCAGCAGCTTGGGGGACAGTTATGGCTACACCTTC	CASSLGDSYGYTF
TRBV7-7	-	-	TRBJ2-2	TGTGCCAGCAGCCCAGGGGAGACCGGGGAGCTGTTTTTT	CASSPGETGELFF
TRBV6-1	-	TRBD1	TRBJ1-1	TGTGCCAGCAGTGCCTGGGACAGGGAGGTCGCTGAAGCTTTCTTT	CASSAWDREVAEAFF
TRBV6-4	-	-	TRBJ1-5	TGTGCCAGCAGTAACGACTCGGGGCCCCAGCATTTT	CASSNDSGPQHF
TRBV7-4	-	TRBD2	TRBJ2-7	TGTGCCAGCAGCTTAGTTACTAGCGGGGGATACCCCTACGAGCAGTACTTC	CASSLVTSGGYPYEQYF
TRBV9	once	TRBD2	TRBJ2-1	TGTGCCAGCAGTAGGGGCGGGGGCTCCTACAATGAGCAGTTCTTC	CASSRGGGSYNEQFF